This TCR beta chain was captured by sequencing in a study of shared clonotypes between healthy human individuals. General study findings and limits: At large depth, rarefaction still showed sorted-subset sequencing to be incomplete.

CDR3 length: 16 residues. The germline V and J ends were trimmed by 0 bases and 5 bases, with 19 bases remaining between them. Germline V gives CDR1 GTSNPN, CDR2 SVGIG (reference sequence). The sample holds one count of this clone. Its target is unknown. Using immunoSEQ multiplex PCR, the repertoire was profiled, and TCRdb retains in-frame clones only, with some absent. The table has around 940,000 clones, 60% to 85% seen once. The chain combines TRBV30 with TRBJ2-5, with D uncertain. The source material was memory CD4+ T cells sorted from blood. Subset defined: CD45RA-negative fraction. The clonotype comes from a young man in good health. The CDR3 nucleotides are TGTGCCTGGAGTGTAGCCCCCATCGGGTCGGGCGAGACCCAGTACTTC. It codes for CAWSVAPIGSGETQYF.